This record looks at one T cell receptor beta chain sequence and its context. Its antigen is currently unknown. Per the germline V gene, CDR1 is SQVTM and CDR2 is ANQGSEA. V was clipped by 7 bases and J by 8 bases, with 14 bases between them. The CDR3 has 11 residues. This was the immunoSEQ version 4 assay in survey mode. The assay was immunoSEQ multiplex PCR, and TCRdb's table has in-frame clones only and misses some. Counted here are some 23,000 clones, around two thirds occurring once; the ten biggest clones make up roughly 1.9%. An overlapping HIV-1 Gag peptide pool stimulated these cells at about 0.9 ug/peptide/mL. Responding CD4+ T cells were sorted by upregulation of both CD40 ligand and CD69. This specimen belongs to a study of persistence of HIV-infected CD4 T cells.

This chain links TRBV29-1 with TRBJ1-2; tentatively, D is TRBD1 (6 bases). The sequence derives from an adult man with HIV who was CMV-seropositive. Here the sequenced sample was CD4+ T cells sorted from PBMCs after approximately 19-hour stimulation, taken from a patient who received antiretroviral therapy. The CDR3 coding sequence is TGCAGCGGAACCAGGGGAGGCGGCTACACCTTC. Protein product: CSGTRGGGYTF.